This is a list of T cell receptor beta chains from one sample in a study of shared clonotypes between healthy human individuals. Assay: immunoSEQ multiplex PCR; the TCRdb copy retains only in-frame clones and omits some. The sample comprises millions of clones, about 95% of which are singletons, and around 1.1% rests with the top ten. The specimen sequenced was naive CD8+ T cells sorted from blood. The receptors come from a man younger than 35 in good health. Each CDR3 is given with its conserved first and last residue. A D gene is named only where the DNA matches it firmly.

>TRBV30|TRBJ2-2|TRBD1
CARKGDSNTGELFF
TGTGCCCGAAAGGGGGACAGCAACACCGGGGAGCTGTTTTTT
>TRBV27|TRBJ1-4|NA
CASSSRVDGLATNEKLFF
TGTGCCAGCAGTTCACGAGTTGACGGCCTCGCAACTAATGAAAAACTGTTTTTT
>TRBV6-5|TRBJ2-4|TRBD2
CASGTSGPAKNIQYF
TGTGCCAGCGGGACTAGCGGTCCAGCCAAAAACATTCAGTACTTC
>TRBV4-3|TRBJ2-7|NA
CASSQDRGSSSYEQYF
TGCGCCAGCAGCCAAGATCGTGGCAGCAGCTCCTACGAGCAGTACTTC
>TRBV18|TRBJ1-1|TRBD1
CASSPTGTGGAFF
TGTGCCAGCTCACCCACCGGGACAGGGGGGGCTTTCTTT
>TRBV13|TRBJ1-2|NA
CASSLSMDWGYGYTF
TGTGCCAGCAGCTTATCAATGGACTGGGGCTATGGCTACACCTTC
>TRBV5-1|TRBJ2-2|NA
CASSLSAGNTGELFF
TGCGCCAGCAGCTTGTCGGCAGGAAACACCGGGGAGCTGTTTTTT
>TRBV13|TRBJ1-1|TRBD1
CASSLGGTVNTEAFF
TGTGCCAGCAGCTTAGGGGGGACAGTGAACACTGAAGCTTTCTTT
>TRBV6-5|TRBJ2-2|NA
CASSWYTGELFF
TGTGCCAGCAGTTGGTACACCGGGGAGCTGTTTTTT
>TRBV9|TRBJ1-6|NA
CASGQMGGNSPLHF
TGTGCCAGCGGCCAAATGGGGGGAAATTCACCCCTCCACTTT
>TRBV7-9|TRBJ2-7|NA
CASSSPRTAVFEQYF
TGTGCCAGCAGCTCCCCTAGGACGGCGGTATTCGAGCAGTACTTC
>TRBV4-3|TRBJ2-7|TRBD2
CASSQELAGVRSSYEQYF
TGCGCCAGCAGCCAAGAATTAGCGGGAGTGAGGAGCTCCTACGAGCAGTACTTC